One sample yielded the 20 T cell receptor beta chains listed below, sequenced in a study of blood T cells in healthy people across ages. Next came a second PCR, run for about 7 to 12 cycles, which used a sample-barcoded 5' primer along with a J-beta primer mix. One entry per CDR3 protein results from TCRdb running MiXCR on the 5' RACE reads. The table lists about 680,000 distinct CDR3 sequences, 45% to 50% of them singletons. The source material was blood. The receptors were gathered from a woman aged 55-70 years in good health.

This clonotype was detected a few times. This chain uses TRBV29-1 with TRBJ1-5; D is possibly TRBD1 (5 bases). Trimming removed 4 bases at V and 4 bases at J, with 14 bases between. The germline CDR1 and CDR2 sequences are SQVTM and ANQGSEA. The CDR3 extends over 14 amino acids. In DNA form, the CDR3 reads TGCAGCGTTGTCGGACACGACCTAAATCAGCCCCAGCATTTT. This gives the protein CSVVGHDLNQPQHF.

This clonotype was observed a few times. The rearrangement links TRBV5-1 to TRBJ2-3; perhaps TRBD2 as D (5 bases). V shed 0 bases and J shed 1 base, with 6 bases lying between them. Germline V gene sequence: CDR1 SGHRS, CDR2 YFSETQ. This CDR3 is 14 amino acids long. The CDR3 DNA is TGCGCCAGCAGCTTGGTTAGCGGCACAGATACGCAGTATTTT. Translating gives CASSLVSGTDTQYF. The whole variable domain, filled in from reference TRBV5-1 and TRBJ2-3, reads KAGVTQTPRYLIKTRGQQVTLSCSPISGHRSVSWYQQTPGQGLQFLFEYFSETQRNKGNFPGRFSGRQFSNSRSEMNVSTLELGDSALYLCASSLVSGTDTQYFGPGTRLTVL.

This sequence joins TRBV7-2 and TRBJ2-1; 8 bases map to TRBD2. The junction had 4 bases not matched to a gene; V was cut back by 5 bases and J by 13 bases. Germline CDR1 reads SGHTA; CDR2 reads FQGNSA. This CDR3 has 11 amino acids. The CDR3 DNA sequence: TGTGCCAGCAGCGCAGGACTAGCTCAGTTCTTC. The encoded protein is CASSAGLAQFF.

The J gene is TRBJ1-5, the V gene TRBV12-3 or TRBV12-4, with D possibly being TRBD1 (6 bases). CDR3 length: 16 amino acids. Trimming took 5 bases from V and 6 from J, leaving 20 bases between them. The CDR3 DNA reads TGTGCCAGCAGTACCCTACGGACAGCGGGGGGTCAGCCCCAGCATTTT. Amino acid sequence: CASSTLRTAGGQPQHF.

The J gene is TRBJ1-4, the V gene TRBV3-1, with D tentatively TRBD1 (5 bases). V dropped 4 bases and J dropped 0 bases, with 9 bases sitting between them. CDR3 length: 15 residues. CDR1 is LGHDT, CDR2 YNNKEL, per germline (reference sequence). CDR3 sequence: CASSPQGTTNEKLFF. The DNA for the CDR3 is TGTGCCAGCAGCCCGCAGGGAACAACTAATGAAAAACTGTTTTTT.

This chain joins TRBV7-9 and TRBJ2-4, with D perhaps matching TRBD1 (6 bases). CDR1 is SEHNR and CDR2 is FQNEAQ in the germline V gene (reference sequence). This CDR3 has 13 residues. V lost 1 base to trimming and J lost 5 bases, with 6 bases between them. The CDR3 region has the DNA TGTGCCAGCAGCTTAGACAGGGAAAACATTCAGTACTTC. This encodes CASSLDRENIQYF.

Ten or more counts support this clonotype. The V call is TRBV7-2, the J call TRBJ2-5; 7 bases agree with TRBD1. Looked up from germline, CDR1 is SGHTA and CDR2 is FQGNSA. V was clipped by 2 bases and J by 5 bases; unmatched bases: 8. The CDR3 length is 15 residues. CDR3 residues: CASSLNKGAGETQYF. In nucleotides, the CDR3 is TGTGCCAGCAGCTTAAATAAGGGGGCGGGTGAGACCCAGTACTTC.

The chain has TRBV18 and TRBJ2-7, with TRBD1 identical over 8 bases. Trimming cost V 8 bases and J 4 bases; bases outside gene matches: 10. CDR3 length equals 14 residues. Looked up from germline, CDR1 is KGHSH and CDR2 is LQKENI. The CDR3 protein is CASATGTGIYEQYF. CDR3 nucleotides: TGTGCCAGCGCAACCGGGACAGGAATATACGAGCAGTACTTC.

V usage is TRBV5-1 and J usage is TRBJ2-5; a possible D gene is TRBD1 (5 bases). The V end lost 4 bases, the J end lost 2 bases, and 15 bases lay between the germline ends. This CDR3 has 15 residues. The germline V gene has CDR1 SGHRS and CDR2 YFSETQ. The CDR3 protein is CASSRGAAKQETQYF. The CDR3 DNA reads TGCGCCAGCAGCAGGGGCGCTGCGAAGCAAGAGACCCAGTACTTC. Full variable domain (rest looked up from reference TRBV5-1 and TRBJ2-5): KAGVTQTPRYLIKTRGQQVTLSCSPISGHRSVSWYQQTPGQGLQFLFEYFSETQRNKGNFPGRFSGRQFSNSRSEMNVSTLELGDSALYLCASSRGAAKQETQYFGPGTRLLVL.

The chain uses TRBV7-2 and TRBJ1-2, with 12 nucleotides matching TRBD1. The germline gives CDR1 SGHTA, CDR2 FQGNSA. The CDR3 is 16 residues long. The V segment lost 1 base and the J segment 4 bases; nucleotides outside the gene matches: 4. The CDR3 spells CASSLGGTGGIYGYTF. CDR3 nucleotides: TGTGCCAGCAGCTTAGGGGGGACAGGGGGCATCTATGGCTACACCTTC. The full variable domain, rest sourced from reference TRBV7-2 and TRBJ1-2, is GAGVSQSPSNKVTEKGKDVELRCDPISGHTALYWYRQSLGQGLEFLIYFQGNSAPDKSGLPSDRFSAERTGGSVSTLTIQRTQQEDSAVYLCASSLGGTGGIYGYTFGSGTRLTVV.

The chain joins TRBV28 to TRBJ1-2; no reliable D call. CDR1 and CDR2 (germline): MDHEN, SYDVKM. The CDR3 length is 12 residues. Trimming removed 7 bases from V and 2 bases from J, with 8 bases in between. CDR3 DNA: TGTGCCAGCAAGGACGGAAACTATGGCTACACCTTC. It translates to CASKDGNYGYTF.

The chain combines TRBV30 with TRBJ2-5; 9 nucleotides align to TRBD1. The CDR3 is 14 amino acids. V dropped 5 bases and J dropped 11; count of bases not matched to a gene: 15. CDR1 is GTSNPN and CDR2 is SVGIG in the germline V gene (reference sequence). CDR3 in DNA: TGTGCCTGGTATTCCGGGACAGGGAACAATGAGCAGTACTTC. Translated, it gives CAWYSGTGNNEQYF.

V and J are TRBV7-2 and TRBJ2-1; 7 bases match TRBD2. Trimming removed 1 base from V and 9 bases from J; junction bases left unmatched: 15. CDR3 length: 17 residues. Germline-derived CDR1 and CDR2 are SGHTA and FQGNSA. The CDR3, as DNA: TGTGCCAGCAGCTTAGGAGGCGGGTGGGGGACTACGACTGAGCAGTTCTTC. It specifies CASSLGGGWGTTTEQFF.

The chain is built from TRBV14 and TRBJ2-5; D call uncertain. The last part of the DNA fits TRBJ2-7 better; the J call may be wrong. Per germline, CDR1 SGHDN and CDR2 FVKESK. This CDR3 contains 15 residues. The CDR3: CASSQEFNLFYEQYF. For the CDR3, the DNA is TGTGCCAGCAGCCAAGAGTTCAACTTATTCTACGAGCAGTACTTC.

The chain employs TRBV27 and TRBJ2-1, with D unclear. The CDR3 totals 12 residues. V lost 6 bases and J 3 bases, leaving 6 bases between the germline ends. Germline CDR1 and CDR2: MNHEY and SMNVEV (reference sequence). As DNA, the CDR3 is TGTGCCAGCAGCCATAACTACAATGAGCAGTTCTTC. Translated: CASSHNYNEQFF.

With respect to this clonotype: One end of the junction fails to match germline, which may point to a read error. The chain combines TRBV20-1 with TRBJ2-1; a weak D match, TRBD2 (5 bases). This CDR3 is built from 14 residues. From germline, CDR1 is DFQATT and CDR2 SNEGSKA (reference sequence). The CDR3 nucleotides read TGCAGTGCCCCGAAAGCGGTATTTCTCAATGGGCAGTTCTTC. As protein: CSAPKAVFLNGQFF.

This clonotype occurred many times. V and J are TRBV10-3 and TRBJ2-7, with 12 positions matching TRBD2. The CDR3 has 14 residues. Trimming removed 6 bases from V and 3 bases from J; junction bases left unmatched: 3. The germline V gene encodes CDR1 ENHRY and CDR2 SYGVKD. CDR3 amino acids: CAIRGLAGSYEQYF. The CDR3 region has the DNA TGTGCCATCAGAGGACTAGCGGGAAGCTACGAGCAGTACTTC.

A few counts support this clonotype. J is TRBJ1-2 and V is TRBV6-1; a possible D gene is TRBD1 (6 bases). V lost 7 bases, J lost 4 bases, and 22 bases lay in between. This CDR3 comprises 16 residues. Germline V CDR1 and CDR2: MNHNS, SASEGT. CDR3 protein: CASNLRQTDSAYGYTF. The CDR3 coding sequence is TGTGCCAGCAATTTACGGCAGACGGACAGCGCCTATGGCTACACCTTC.

This clonotype occurred a few times. The rearrangement uses TRBV29-1 and TRBJ2-1; 10 bases line up with TRBD1. The CDR3 sequence is 15 residues long. The J segment lost 3 bases and the V segment lost 7 bases, leaving 9 bases of the junction unmatched. The germline V gene encodes CDR1 SQVTM and CDR2 ANQGSEA. The CDR3 DNA reads as TGCAGCGCCGCGGCCCGGGACAGGGGCTACAATGAGCAGTTCTTC. Protein sequence: CSAAARDRGYNEQFF.

This sequence joins TRBV19 and TRBJ1-3; D is perhaps TRBD1 (6 bases). V lost 4 bases, J lost 2 bases, and 15 bases lay in between. The CDR3 has 16 residues. Germline V gene sequence: CDR1 LNHDA, CDR2 SQIVND (reference sequence). In nucleotides, the CDR3 is TGTGCCAGTAGTACAGACAGGTCGGCTGCTGGAAACACCATATATTTT. This translates into CASSTDRSAAGNTIYF. Drawing the rest from reference TRBV19 and TRBJ1-3, the complete variable domain is DGGITQSPKYLFRKEGQNVTLSCEQNLNHDAMYWYRQDPGQGLRLIYYSQIVNDFQKGDIAEGYSVSREKKESFPLTVTSAQKNPTAFYLCASSTDRSAAGNTIYFGEGSWLTVV.